The next 31 T cell receptor beta chains were all read from a single sample in a study of post-analysis software for immune sequencing data. Findings and caveats of the study: Patients used roughly five TRBV segments, including TRBV5-6, TRBV5-1 and TRBV20-1, more often than controls.

No antigens are known for them. Every TCR beta cDNA library bore unique molecular identifiers. TCRdb re-derived calls from the PCR reads in MiXCR, one entry per CDR3 protein. The table lists roughly 600,000 distinct CDR3 sequences, about 40% of them singletons. Sequencing was performed on blood. These receptors all stem from a girl between 10 and 17 years old with multiple sclerosis.

The chain has TRBV2 and TRBJ1-2; no definite D call. The CDR3 covers 11 residues. Germline CDR1 SNHLY, CDR2 FYNNEI. The V and J ends lost 4 bases and 10 bases respectively, with 10 bases between them. This chain's CDR3 is CASSGLMDYTF. The CDR3, as DNA: TGTGCCAGCAGTGGTCTTATGGACTACACCTTC.

The chain recombines TRBV10-2 with TRBJ1-4; possible D gene TRBD1, 5 bases. V was clipped by 3 bases and J by 8 bases, with 19 bases between them. The germline CDR1 and CDR2 sequences are WSHSY and SAAADI. The CDR3 contains 16 residues. The CDR3 DNA is TGCGCCAGCAGTGATTCGGGGCAGGGTGGGGGAGAAAAACTGTTTTTT. Translating it yields CASSDSGQGGGEKLFF.

The chain recombines TRBV5-1 with TRBJ2-7; 7 bases match TRBD2. The germline V gene has CDR1 SGHRS and CDR2 YFSETQ. CDR3 length: 15 residues. J lost 5 bases, V lost 0 bases, and 8 bases had no gene match. The CDR3 coding sequence is TGCGCCAGCAGCTTGGTTCCCCGGGGGGAGAACGAGCAGTACTTC. Translation: CASSLVPRGENEQYF.

This clonotype has more than one count but fewer than ten. The chain links TRBV6-6 to TRBJ2-5; a possible D gene is TRBD2 (5 bases). V lost 7 bases and J lost 11, with 20 bases in between. CDR1 and CDR2 from the germline V gene are MNHNY and SVGAGI (reference sequence). The CDR3 contains 13 residues. CDR3 DNA: TGTGCCAGCACCCTCCACGGGAAGGAGGAGCAGTACTTC. Translating gives CASTLHGKEEQYF.

This clonotype was observed a single time. This sequence joins TRBV27 and TRBJ2-1, with D uncertain. The ends were cut back, 5 bases at V and 5 bases at J, with 22 bases in the middle. Germline-derived CDR1 and CDR2 are MNHEY and SMNVEV (reference sequence). The CDR3 consists of 17 residues. CDR3: CASSPLRSPQSHNEQFF. DNA for the CDR3: TGTGCCAGCAGTCCACTAAGGTCTCCCCAATCCCACAATGAGCAGTTCTTC.

The rearrangement joins TRBV5-1 to TRBJ2-7; 10 nucleotides line up with TRBD2. Trimming took 1 base from V and 0 from J; bases not matched to a gene: 7. The germline gives CDR1 SGHRS, CDR2 YFSETQ. The CDR3 has 17 amino acids. The CDR3 loop reads CASSLRAGLADSYEQYF. The CDR3 DNA is TGCGCCAGCAGCTTGAGGGCCGGACTAGCGGACTCCTACGAGCAGTACTTC.

The rearrangement uses TRBV6-5 and TRBJ2-3; perhaps TRBD1 as D (5 bases). There are 15 residues in the CDR3. V was cut by 2 bases and J by 1 base, with 10 bases left in between. Germline assignment: CDR1 MNHEY and CDR2 SVGAGI. CDR3 amino acids: CASSYLGVGTDTQYF. The CDR3 DNA follows: TGTGCCAGCAGTTACCTAGGGGTCGGCACAGATACGCAGTATTTT.

The rearrangement links TRBV5-1 to TRBJ1-5; no reliable D call. There are 15 residues in the CDR3. CDR1 is SGHRS, CDR2 YFSETQ, per germline. Between the trimmed V and J ends, which lost 4 bases and 3 bases, there was a span of 14 bases. Written as DNA, the CDR3 is TGCGCCAGCAGCCCCGTTTACGGTTACAATCAGCCCCAGCATTTT. It yields the protein CASSPVYGYNQPQHF. The whole variable domain, filled in from reference TRBV5-1 and TRBJ1-5, reads KAGVTQTPRYLIKTRGQQVTLSCSPISGHRSVSWYQQTPGQGLQFLFEYFSETQRNKGNFPGRFSGRQFSNSRSEMNVSTLELGDSALYLCASSPVYGYNQPQHFGDGTRLSIL.

This clonotype was detected a few times. The chain recombines TRBV28 with TRBJ2-7; possibly TRBD1 or TRBD2 for D (5 bases each). The V end was cut by 7 bases, the J end by 0 bases, with 22 bases between. Germline CDR1 reads MDHEN; CDR2 reads SYDVKM. CDR3 length: 17 residues. CDR3 coding DNA: TGTGCCAGCAACGAAATAGGGGCGGGCCCGCGCTCCTACGAGCAGTACTTC. It is translated as CASNEIGAGPRSYEQYF.

V and J are TRBV5-1 and TRBJ1-5; a possible D gene is TRBD1 (5 bases). The V and J ends lost 4 bases and 4 bases respectively, with 12 bases between them. In germline, CDR1 is SGHRS, CDR2 YFSETQ. The CDR3 runs to 14 residues. This CDR3 is CASSPTGTNQPQHF. The CDR3 DNA is TGCGCCAGCAGCCCGACCGGGACGAATCAGCCCCAGCATTTT.

This chain connects TRBV2 to TRBJ1-1; D call uncertain. Germline lookup yields CDR1 SNHLY and CDR2 FYNNEI. V was trimmed by 7 bases and J by 4 bases, leaving 13 bases between them. The CDR3 loop spans 13 amino acids. CDR3 region: CASMLARGTEAFF. The CDR3 DNA is TGTGCCAGCATGTTGGCCCGGGGCACTGAAGCTTTCTTT.

CDR3 nucleotide sequence: TGTGCCAGCAGCTTAGGACTAGCGAGCACAGATACGCAGTATTTT. Translation: CASSLGLASTDTQYF. V usage is TRBV11-2 and J usage is TRBJ2-3; 8 bases agree with TRBD2. CDR1 is SGHAT, CDR2 FQNNGV, per germline. The CDR3 contains 15 residues. V was pared by 1 base and J by 0 bases, with 0 bases of the junction left unmatched.

This clonotype has just a few counts. V and J are TRBV4-1 and TRBJ1-2; D ambiguous. The V end was cut by 3 bases, the J end by 9 bases, with 11 bases between. This CDR3 has 12 residues. From germline, CDR1 is MGHRA and CDR2 YSYEKL. DNA for the CDR3: TGCGCCAGCAGCCAGGCTAAGGGTAGCTACACCTTC. Residues: CASSQAKGSYTF.

The chain links TRBV9 to TRBJ2-7, with D hard to call. Germline V CDR1 and CDR2: SGDLS, YYNGEE. This CDR3 is built from 14 residues. Trimming pared 0 bases from V and 5 bases from J, leaving 12 bases between. The chain's CDR3 is CASSVGWEAHEQYF. CDR3 sequence (DNA): TGTGCCAGCAGCGTAGGTTGGGAAGCCCACGAGCAGTACTTC. The full variable domain, with the rest looked up from reference TRBV9 and TRBJ2-7, is DSGVTQTPKHLITATGQRVTLRCSPRSGDLSVYWYQQSLDQGLQFLIQYYNGEERAKGNILERFSAQQFPDLHSELNLSSLELGDSALYFCASSVGWEAHEQYFGPGTRLTVT.

This clonotype was detected only a few times. J is TRBJ2-7 and V is TRBV27, with D unclear. Trimming took off 3 bases at V and 1 base at J, with 13 bases between the two ends. Germline CDR1 reads MNHEY; CDR2 reads SMNVEV (reference sequence). The CDR3 runs 15 residues. In DNA, the CDR3 is TGTGCCAGCAGTTTCGTAGATGGACGATCCTACGAGCAGTACTTC. It encodes CASSFVDGRSYEQYF.

The chain links TRBV12-3 or TRBV12-4 to TRBJ2-7; D possibly matches TRBD1 or TRBD2 (5 bases each). CDR3 size: 14 residues. The V and J ends lost 3 bases and 4 bases respectively, with 13 bases between them. As DNA, the CDR3 is TGTGCCAGCAGTTTGGGACCGATGAATTACGAGCAGTACTTC. Its protein is CASSLGPMNYEQYF.

V and J are TRBV29-1 and TRBJ2-1, with D uncertain. With 4 bases removed from V and 6 bases from J, the gap between germline ends came to 22 bases. Germline V gene data show CDR1 as SQVTM and CDR2 as ANQGSEA. The length of the CDR3 is 16 residues. CDR3 coding DNA: TGCAGCGTTGTCGACAAGTCTCCACACGTATTCAATGAGCAGTTCTTC. Translating it yields CSVVDKSPHVFNEQFF.

This clonotype was counted a few times. The chain links TRBV5-1 to TRBJ1-2; 8 bases map to TRBD1. There are 16 residues in the CDR3. CDR1 and CDR2 from the germline V gene are SGHRS and YFSETQ. With V trimmed by 0 bases and J by 4 bases, 8 bases remained unmatched. The CDR3 region has the DNA TGCGCCAGCAGCTTGGAAGGGACAGGTGGCATCTATGGCTACACCTTC. Protein sequence: CASSLEGTGGIYGYTF. The full variable domain, rest sourced from reference TRBV5-1 and TRBJ1-2, is KAGVTQTPRYLIKTRGQQVTLSCSPISGHRSVSWYQQTPGQGLQFLFEYFSETQRNKGNFPGRFSGRQFSNSRSEMNVSTLELGDSALYLCASSLEGTGGIYGYTFGSGTRLTVV.

The DNA of the CDR3 is TGCAGTGCTAGAGATAAACGGGAGCAAGAGACCCAGTACTTC. It codes for CSARDKREQETQYF. V gene TRBV20-1 combines with J gene TRBJ2-5, with a weak D call TRBD2 (6 bases). The CDR3 runs to 14 residues. V was cut by 0 bases and J by 2 bases, with 10 bases left in between. Per the germline V gene, CDR1 is DFQATT and CDR2 is SNEGSKA (reference sequence).

V gene TRBV5-4 combines with J gene TRBJ1-6; TRBD1 matches at 8 bases. Germline V gene sequence: CDR1 SGHNT, CDR2 YYREEE (reference sequence). With 5 bases clipped from V and 10 bases from J, the junction kept 8 bases outside the gene matches. The CDR3 spans 14 residues. The CDR3 loop reads CASRDDRGGSPLHF. As DNA, the CDR3 is TGTGCCAGCAGAGACGACAGGGGAGGGTCACCCCTCCACTTT.

The CDR3 protein is CASSTLSVTSTDTQYF. CDR3 sequence (DNA): TGTGCCAGCAGTACCCTTTCAGTTACTAGCACAGATACGCAGTATTTT. This sequence joins TRBV27 and TRBJ2-3; D is ambiguous. CDR1 and CDR2 (germline): MNHEY, SMNVEV (reference sequence). The CDR3 is 16 amino acids. Trimming pared 5 bases from V and 0 bases from J, leaving 15 bases between.

This chain uses TRBV2 with TRBJ1-5, with 10 bases fitting TRBD1. The length of the CDR3 is 13 residues. The germline V gene has CDR1 SNHLY and CDR2 FYNNEI. Trimming at V came to 8 bases and at J to 10 bases, leaving 8 bases not matched to a gene. CDR3 sequence (DNA): TGTGCCAGCTCCGGACAGGGGGAATCTCCCCAGCATTTT. Its translation: CASSGQGESPQHF.

This clonotype turned up a few times. J is TRBJ2-1 and V is TRBV11-3; no reliable D call. Germline V gives CDR1 SGHNT, CDR2 YENEEA. The CDR3 sequence is 17 residues long. Trimming stripped 4 bases from V and 0 bases from J, with 16 bases between. The CDR3 loop reads CASSSRGSMSSYNEQFF. The CDR3 DNA follows: TGTGCCAGCAGCTCCAGAGGCTCGATGAGCTCCTACAATGAGCAGTTCTTC.

The chain has TRBV6-6 and TRBJ1-2; D gene unclear. V was clipped by 8 bases and J by 1 base, with 8 bases between them. This CDR3 region has 12 residues. Germline CDR1 is MNHNY and CDR2 is SVGAGI (reference sequence). This CDR3 reads CASAQVNYGYTF. Written as DNA, the CDR3 is TGTGCCAGCGCCCAGGTTAACTATGGCTACACCTTC.

The chain uses TRBV4-2 and TRBJ2-5; D uncertain. This CDR3 comprises 18 residues. Trimming removed 0 bases at V and 0 bases at J, with 17 bases between. CDR1 is LGHNA, CDR2 YNFKEQ, per germline. CDR3 sequence: CASSQDRARSRYQETQYF. Written as DNA, the CDR3 is TGTGCCAGCAGCCAAGATCGGGCCAGGTCCCGGTACCAAGAGACCCAGTACTTC.

The V gene is TRBV12-3 or TRBV12-4, the J gene TRBJ2-3; D remains unclear. The CDR3 covers 17 residues. Trimming cost V 5 bases and J 1 base, with 19 bases left between them. The CDR3 here is CASSPTFGRSGTDTQYF. The CDR3 DNA reads TGTGCCAGCAGTCCAACCTTTGGCAGGTCGGGCACAGATACGCAGTATTTT.

J is TRBJ1-2 and V is TRBV20-1; TRBD1 might be the D (6 bases). Germline V gives CDR1 DFQATT, CDR2 SNEGSKA (reference sequence). The CDR3 loop spans 14 amino acids. V dropped 0 bases and J dropped 4 bases, with 12 bases sitting between them. CDR3 region: CSARDSGTTYGYTF. The CDR3 DNA follows: TGCAGTGCTAGAGACAGCGGGACAACCTATGGCTACACCTTC.

The V and J genes are TRBV5-1 and TRBJ2-7; D may correspond to TRBD1 or TRBD2 (5 bases each). Per germline, CDR1 SGHRS and CDR2 YFSETQ. This CDR3 comprises 13 residues. Trimming removed 0 bases from V and 6 bases from J, with 10 bases in between. CDR3 sequence reads: CASSLGTGLEQYF. As DNA, the CDR3 is TGCGCCAGCAGCTTGGGGACGGGGCTCGAGCAGTACTTC.

The J gene is TRBJ2-5, the V gene TRBV7-9; the D is unclear. Trimming shortened V by 8 bases and J by 2 bases, and 12 bases separated the two germline ends. The length of the CDR3 is 13 residues. CDR1 is SEHNR, CDR2 FQNEAQ, per germline (reference sequence). CDR3 DNA sequence: TGTGCCAGCCTCCCCCAGAGTCAAGAGACCCAGTACTTC. Protein product: CASLPQSQETQYF.

The J gene is TRBJ2-7, the V gene TRBV20-1; possibly TRBD2 for D (6 bases). Germline-derived CDR1 and CDR2 are DFQATT and SNEGSKA (reference sequence). CDR3 size: 15 residues. The V and J ends lost 0 bases and 5 bases respectively, with 17 bases between them. CDR3 DNA sequence: TGCAGTGCTAGAGATCGTCACGGGGGAGCTGACGAGCAGTACTTC. It codes for CSARDRHGGADEQYF.

Note on this clonotype: Its ends do not fully match the called genes, so a read error is possible. The chain employs TRBV20-1 and TRBJ1-1; TRBD1 is a possible D gene (5 bases). This CDR3 has 15 residues. CDR1 is DFQATT and CDR2 is SNEGSKA in the germline V gene (reference sequence). The CDR3 reads CSARDRGGTNTEAFF. In DNA, the CDR3 is TGCAGTGCCAGAGATCGGGGGGGGACGAACACTGAAGCTTTCTTT.